These 2 T cell receptor beta chains were sequenced from one sample in a study of cytomegalovirus exposure and HLA in healthy donors. The PCR had 60 Vbeta and 13 Jbeta primers. Here immunoSEQ multiplex PCR was the method, and the copy in TCRdb shows in-frame clones only, minus some. The data contain under 200,000 clones, 60% to 85% of them seen just once; the ten biggest clones take up roughly 7.3%. Sequences were obtained from PBMCs. All receptors come from a male donor in good health and CMV-seropositive.

This rearrangement joins TRBV6-5 to TRBJ2-7; tentatively, D is TRBD1 (6 bases). With 8 bases removed from V and 7 bases from J, the gap between germline ends came to 12 bases. Looked up from germline, CDR1 is MNHEY and CDR2 is SVGAGI. The CDR3 contains 11 residues. The CDR3 protein is CASGTGREQYF. The CDR3 nucleotides read TGTGCCAGCGGAACAGGGCGAGAGCAGTACTTC.

The rearrangement links TRBV11-2 to TRBJ2-1, with a possible D match to TRBD2 (5 bases). The CDR3 spans 14 residues. Deletions cut 5 bases from V and 8 bases from J, with 16 bases between. Germline-derived CDR1 and CDR2 are SGHAT and FQNNGV. CDR3 loop: CASSLTDRRDEQFF. The CDR3, as DNA: TGTGCCAGCAGCCTAACGGACCGGCGGGATGAGCAGTTCTTC.